A few counts support the clone carrying this T cell receptor (beta chain). The target antigen is unknown. From the 5' RACE reads, TCRdb called clonotypes with MiXCR, one entry per CDR3 protein. The sample records hundreds of thousands of distinct CDR3 sequences, 20% being singletons. The CDR3 has 16 amino acids. V was shortened by 1 base and J by 0 bases, with 10 bases between the two germline ends. The sample is drawn from a study of T-cell memory formation after mild COVID-19. Study details: TCR clusters were largely donor specific.

Study-wide results and caveats: Nothing confirmed that second-wave clones peaking on day 37 were specific for SARS-CoV-2. The study found contracting CD4+ clones mainly in CM and EM and contracting CD8+ clones in EMRA.

The V call is TRBV12-3 or TRBV12-4, the J call TRBJ2-1; possibly TRBD1 or TRBD2 for D (6 bases each). The sequenced material came from PBMCs or a T cell subset sorted from them (not recorded which). The origin of this receptor is an adult woman who had mild COVID-19 (a few samples of this study predate the infection). Cell type and time point are not known. CDR3 sequence: CASSLEGGRSYNEQFF. The CDR3 DNA is TGTGCCAGCAGTTTAGAAGGGGGGCGCTCCTACAATGAGCAGTTCTTC.